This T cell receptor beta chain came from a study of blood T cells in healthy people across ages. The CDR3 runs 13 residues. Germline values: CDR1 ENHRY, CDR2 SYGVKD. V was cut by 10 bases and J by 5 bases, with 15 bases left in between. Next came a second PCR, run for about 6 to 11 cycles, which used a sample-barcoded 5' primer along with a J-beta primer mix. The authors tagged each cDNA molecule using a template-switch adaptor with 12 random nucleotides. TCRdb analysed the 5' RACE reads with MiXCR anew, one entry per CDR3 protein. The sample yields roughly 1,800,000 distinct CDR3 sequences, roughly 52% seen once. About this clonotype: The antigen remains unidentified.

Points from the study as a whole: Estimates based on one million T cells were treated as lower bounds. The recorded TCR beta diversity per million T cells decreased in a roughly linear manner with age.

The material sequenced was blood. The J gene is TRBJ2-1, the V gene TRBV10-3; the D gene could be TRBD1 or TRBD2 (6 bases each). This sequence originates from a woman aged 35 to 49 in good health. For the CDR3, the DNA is TGTGCCAGTAGGGGGGCAACCGACAATGAGCAGTTCTTC. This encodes CASRGATDNEQFF.